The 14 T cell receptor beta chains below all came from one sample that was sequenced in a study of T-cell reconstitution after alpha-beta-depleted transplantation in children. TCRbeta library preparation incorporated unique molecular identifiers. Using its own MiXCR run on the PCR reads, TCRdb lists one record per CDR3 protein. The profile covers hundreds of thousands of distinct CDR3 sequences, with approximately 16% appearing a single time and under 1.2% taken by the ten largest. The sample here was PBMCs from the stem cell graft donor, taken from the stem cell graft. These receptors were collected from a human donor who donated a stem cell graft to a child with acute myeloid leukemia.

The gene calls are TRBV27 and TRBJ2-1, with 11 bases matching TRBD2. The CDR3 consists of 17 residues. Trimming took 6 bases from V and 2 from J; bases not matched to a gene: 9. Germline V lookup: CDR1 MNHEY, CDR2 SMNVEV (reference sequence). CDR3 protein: CASSVSGTSGTYNEQFF. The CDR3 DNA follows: TGTGCCAGCAGCGTTTCCGGGACTAGCGGTACCTACAATGAGCAGTTCTTC.

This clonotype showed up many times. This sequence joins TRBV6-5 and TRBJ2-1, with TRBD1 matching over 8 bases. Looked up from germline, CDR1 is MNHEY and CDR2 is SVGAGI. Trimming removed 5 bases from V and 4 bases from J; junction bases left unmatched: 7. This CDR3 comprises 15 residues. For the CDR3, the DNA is TGTGCCAGCAGTAGACAGGGGAGGAAGTACAATGAGCAGTTCTTC. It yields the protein CASSRQGRKYNEQFF.

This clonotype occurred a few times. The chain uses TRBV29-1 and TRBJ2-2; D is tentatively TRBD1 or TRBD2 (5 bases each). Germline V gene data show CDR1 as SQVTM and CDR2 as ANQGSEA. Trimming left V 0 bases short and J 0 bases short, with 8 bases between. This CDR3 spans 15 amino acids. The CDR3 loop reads CSVEEGPTNTGELFF. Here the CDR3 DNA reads TGCAGCGTTGAAGAGGGACCGACGAACACCGGGGAGCTGTTTTTT.

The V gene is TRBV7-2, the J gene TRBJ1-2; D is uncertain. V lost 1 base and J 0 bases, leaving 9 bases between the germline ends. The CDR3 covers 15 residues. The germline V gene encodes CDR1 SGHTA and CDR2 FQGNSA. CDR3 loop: CASSLVLPANYGYTF. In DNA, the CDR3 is TGTGCCAGCAGCTTAGTATTGCCAGCTAACTATGGCTACACCTTC.

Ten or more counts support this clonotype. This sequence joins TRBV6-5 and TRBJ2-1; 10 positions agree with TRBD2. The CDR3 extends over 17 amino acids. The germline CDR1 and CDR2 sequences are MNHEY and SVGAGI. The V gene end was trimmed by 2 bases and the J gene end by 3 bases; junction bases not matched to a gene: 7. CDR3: CASSYASGGPNYNEQFF. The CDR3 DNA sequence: TGTGCCAGCAGTTACGCTAGCGGGGGACCCAACTACAATGAGCAGTTCTTC.

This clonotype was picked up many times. DNA of the CDR3: TGCGCCAGCAGCCCGACGACGCATGCACCCCTCCACTTT. Its translation: CASSPTTHAPLHF. The J gene is TRBJ1-6, the V gene TRBV4-3; D remains unclear. Per germline, CDR1 LGHNA and CDR2 YSLEER. V dropped 4 bases and J dropped 11 bases, with 12 bases sitting between them. CDR3 length equals 13 residues.

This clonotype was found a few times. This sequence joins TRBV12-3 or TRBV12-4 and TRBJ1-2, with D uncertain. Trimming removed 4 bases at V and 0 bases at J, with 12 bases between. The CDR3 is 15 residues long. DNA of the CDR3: TGTGCCAGCAGTTCCACCCTGAGAGCTAACTATGGCTACACCTTC. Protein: CASSSTLRANYGYTF.

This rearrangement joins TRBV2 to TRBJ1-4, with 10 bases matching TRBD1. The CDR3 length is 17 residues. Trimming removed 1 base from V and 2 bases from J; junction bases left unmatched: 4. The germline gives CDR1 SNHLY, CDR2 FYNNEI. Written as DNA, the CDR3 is TGTGCCAGCAGTGAAGGGGACAGGGGTCGGACTAATGAAAAACTGTTTTTT. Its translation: CASSEGDRGRTNEKLFF.

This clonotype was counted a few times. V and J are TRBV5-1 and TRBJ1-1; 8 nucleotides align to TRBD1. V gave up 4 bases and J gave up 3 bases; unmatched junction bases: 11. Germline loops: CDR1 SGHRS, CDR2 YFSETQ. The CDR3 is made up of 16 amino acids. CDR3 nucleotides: TGCGCCAGCAGCCCCGGTGCAGGGGGCGAAGACACTGAAGCTTTCTTT. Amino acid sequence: CASSPGAGGEDTEAFF.

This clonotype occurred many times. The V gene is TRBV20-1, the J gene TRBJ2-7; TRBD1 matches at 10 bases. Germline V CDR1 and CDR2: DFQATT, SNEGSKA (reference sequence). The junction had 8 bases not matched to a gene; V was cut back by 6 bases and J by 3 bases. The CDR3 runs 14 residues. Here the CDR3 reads CSAAGTGADYEQYF. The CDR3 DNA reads TGCAGTGCGGCAGGGACAGGGGCCGACTACGAGCAGTACTTC.

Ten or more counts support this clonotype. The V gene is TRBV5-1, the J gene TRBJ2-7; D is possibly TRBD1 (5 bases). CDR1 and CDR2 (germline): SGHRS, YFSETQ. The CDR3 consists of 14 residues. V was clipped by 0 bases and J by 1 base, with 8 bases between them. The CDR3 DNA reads TGCGCCAGCAGCTTGGAGGCAGGGTCCTACGAGCAGTACGTC. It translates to CASSLEAGSYEQYV.

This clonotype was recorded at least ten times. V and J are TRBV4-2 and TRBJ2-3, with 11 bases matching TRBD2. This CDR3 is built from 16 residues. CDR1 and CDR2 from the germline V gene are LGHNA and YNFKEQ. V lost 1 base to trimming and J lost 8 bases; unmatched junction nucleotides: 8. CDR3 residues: CASSQGPSGGIGTQYF. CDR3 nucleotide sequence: TGTGCCAGCAGCCAAGGCCCTAGCGGGGGGATTGGTACGCAGTATTTT.

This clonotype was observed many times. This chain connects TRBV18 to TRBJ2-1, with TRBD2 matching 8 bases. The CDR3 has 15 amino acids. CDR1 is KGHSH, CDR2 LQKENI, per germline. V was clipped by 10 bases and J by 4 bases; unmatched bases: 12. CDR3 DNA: TGTGCCACCGACGCGGGGGGCTCTCTATACAATGAGCAGTTCTTC. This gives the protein CATDAGGSLYNEQFF.

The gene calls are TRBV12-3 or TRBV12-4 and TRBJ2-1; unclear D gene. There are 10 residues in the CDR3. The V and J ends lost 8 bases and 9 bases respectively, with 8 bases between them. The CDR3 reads CASGMGEQFF. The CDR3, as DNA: TGTGCCAGCGGGATGGGTGAGCAGTTCTTC.